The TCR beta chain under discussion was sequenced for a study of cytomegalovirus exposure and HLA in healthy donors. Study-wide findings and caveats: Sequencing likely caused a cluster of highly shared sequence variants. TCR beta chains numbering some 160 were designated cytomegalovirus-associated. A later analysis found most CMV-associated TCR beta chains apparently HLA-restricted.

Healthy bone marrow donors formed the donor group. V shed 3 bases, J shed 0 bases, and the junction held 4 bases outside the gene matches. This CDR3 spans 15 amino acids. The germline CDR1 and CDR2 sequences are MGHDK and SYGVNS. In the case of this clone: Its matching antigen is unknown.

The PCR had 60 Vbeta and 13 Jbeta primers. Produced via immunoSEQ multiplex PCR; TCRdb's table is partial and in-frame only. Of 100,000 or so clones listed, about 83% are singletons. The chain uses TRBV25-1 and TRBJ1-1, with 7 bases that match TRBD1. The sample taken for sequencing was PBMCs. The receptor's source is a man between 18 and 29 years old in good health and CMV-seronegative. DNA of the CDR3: TGTGCCAGCAGTGATTCCGGGACAGTGAACACTGAAGCTTTCTTT. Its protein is CASSDSGTVNTEAFF.